This T cell receptor beta chain originates from a study of T cell responses to AZD1222 COVID-19 vaccine. Turning to the study itself: Second-dose groups at about 4 or about 12 weeks were pooled.

Worth noting for this clone: The antigen is not known.

Data came from immunoSEQ multiplex PCR; TCRdb stores just in-frame clones and leaves some out. In the table there are around 150,000 clones, roughly 89% of which are singletons. The study's findings and limits: Donors were mostly white British, more females; clonal diversity possibly underestimated. Repertoires in all cases were sampled only once the peak T cell response had passed. Rises in breadth and depth of Spike-specific TCRs came after two AZD1222 doses.

The material sequenced was peripheral blood, taken on day 0 of AZD1222 vaccination. The receptor comes from an adult in good health.

CDR3 protein: CASSQTDTYGYTF. The CDR3 DNA reads TGTGCCAGCAGCCAAACGGACACGTATGGCTACACCTTC. The chain recombines TRBV4-2 with TRBJ1-2; D is possibly TRBD1 (5 bases). Germline V CDR1 and CDR2: LGHNA, YNFKEQ. V lost 2 bases and J 5 bases, leaving 9 bases between the germline ends. The length of the CDR3 is 13 residues.